The rows below give T cell receptor beta chains drawn from one sample of a study of response to subunit inactivated influenza vaccine. TCRdb itself ran the RT-PCR reads through MiXCR, one entry per CDR3 protein. Of about half a million distinct CDR3 sequences listed, 7.6% were seen once; the top ten hold 13%. The starting material was PBMCs from blood, obtained 23 months after vaccination. These receptors were collected from a man in his fifties or sixties who received an inactivated influenza vaccine. Both conserved end residues are trimmed from each CDR3. D genes are given only for firm matches.

d_gene,j_gene,v_gene,CDR3aa
TRBD1,TRBJ1-4,TRBV4-1,ASSQPSTGFNEKLF
TRBD1,TRBJ1-6,TRBV28,ASRTGHVPLH
TRBD2,TRBJ2-5,TRBV12-3/TRBV12-4,ASTILAGSAEETQY
TRBD2,TRBJ2-7,TRBV13,ASSLGGSGRAVQY
.,TRBJ1-4,TRBV5-6,ASSFVQGLDEKLF
.,TRBJ1-6,TRBV6-5,ASSYDGPGSSYNSPLH
.,TRBJ2-3,TRBV2,ASSDLARAGTDTQY
.,TRBJ2-2,TRBV29-1,SVYQRTNTGELF
TRBD2,TRBJ2-5,TRBV12-3/TRBV12-4,ASSLRGGRETQY
.,TRBJ2-3,TRBV27,ASSLFGQTRTDTQY
.,TRBJ1-2,TRBV5-1,ASSSEPTGSYGYT
.,TRBJ1-2,TRBV9,ASSVASIPLRRAGPAGGYT
TRBD2,TRBJ2-7,TRBV10-3,AISATSVPEQY
.,TRBJ1-6,TRBV4-3,ASSQEMPTVSYNSPLH
.,TRBJ1-1,TRBV5-1,ASNPRAGSNTEAF
TRBD2,TRBJ2-1,TRBV29-1,SVEAGLAGYRNEQF
.,TRBJ2-6,TRBV5-6,ASRPLSGANVLT
TRBD1,TRBJ2-3,TRBV19,ASSGQGALHTQY
.,TRBJ2-1,TRBV5-5,ASSLRGDPSYNEQF
TRBD1,TRBJ2-3,TRBV4-3,ASSYGQADTQY
.,TRBJ1-6,TRBV4-3,AKSPLH
.,TRBJ2-1,TRBV19,ASSIYGADWWQF
TRBD2,TRBJ2-2,TRBV29-1,SVDLGRGALGELF
TRBD1,TRBJ2-1,TRBV11-3,ASSRDRGWEHEQF
.,TRBJ2-1,TRBV27,ASSPDRGAISYNEQF
.,TRBJ2-2,TRBV6-1,ASSPRQSNTGELF
.,TRBJ2-5,TRBV5-1,ASSLAPGGRIQETQY
TRBD1,TRBJ1-4,TRBV12-3/TRBV12-4,ASSPHRDRDEKLF
.,TRBJ2-6,TRBV12-3/TRBV12-4,ASSSGVISGANVLT
.,TRBJ2-5,TRBV18,ASSPRQQETQY
TRBD1,TRBJ1-1,TRBV29-1,SVAGTVLTEAF
TRBD1,TRBJ1-1,TRBV5-1,ASRGTGANTEAF
TRBD1,TRBJ1-4,TRBV12-3/TRBV12-4,ASSLRPGTGSEKLF
TRBD2,TRBJ2-1,TRBV4-1,ASSGTSGFSSYNEQF
.,TRBJ2-3,TRBV4-1,ASSQTGKRTDTQY
TRBD2,TRBJ2-7,TRBV4-3,ASSQNLGLAGNEQY
.,TRBJ2-3,TRBV15,ATSRGPPRGTDTQY
TRBD1,TRBJ2-5,TRBV3-1,ASSQGQGVGQETQY
TRBD2,TRBJ2-4,TRBV30,AWGDYLSLAKNIQY
.,TRBJ2-2,TRBV11-1,ASSPQPENTGELF
.,TRBJ1-2,TRBV20-1,SARDIGGYT
.,TRBJ2-1,TRBV7-2,ASSLGPAEYNEQF
TRBD1,TRBJ2-5,TRBV12-3/TRBV12-4,ASKEGQIAGETQY
.,TRBJ1-4,TRBV4-2,ASSPRHGNEKLF
.,TRBJ2-3,TRBV15,ATSRDFRSTGGDTQY
.,TRBJ1-1,TRBV20-1,SARSWEARGAF
.,TRBJ1-4,TRBV5-1,ASSLATTLSNEKLF
.,TRBJ2-5,TRBV29-1,SVFGRAEETQY
.,TRBJ1-2,TRBV2,ASSDQTDYYGYT
TRBD2,TRBJ2-3,TRBV6-1,ASSLTSGSHTDTQY
.,TRBJ2-2,TRBV27,ASSPYHSGRGGELF
TRBD2,TRBJ2-7,TRBV20-1,SAPLPSGRGREQY
TRBD1,TRBJ2-7,TRBV7-2,ASSSRQGGSYEQY
TRBD2,TRBJ2-7,TRBV7-2,ASSPPTSVYEQY
TRBD2,TRBJ2-7,TRBV5-6,ASSLAGGRRQY
.,TRBJ1-1,TRBV15,ATSIGTLNTEAF
.,TRBJ1-1,TRBV28,ASSLRGAHTEAF
TRBD1,TRBJ1-1,TRBV14,ASSRGTGRNTEAF
TRBD2,TRBJ2-2,TRBV12-3/TRBV12-4,ASSLRGSNTGELF
.,TRBJ2-5,TRBV4-2,ASSQVRGDNQETQY